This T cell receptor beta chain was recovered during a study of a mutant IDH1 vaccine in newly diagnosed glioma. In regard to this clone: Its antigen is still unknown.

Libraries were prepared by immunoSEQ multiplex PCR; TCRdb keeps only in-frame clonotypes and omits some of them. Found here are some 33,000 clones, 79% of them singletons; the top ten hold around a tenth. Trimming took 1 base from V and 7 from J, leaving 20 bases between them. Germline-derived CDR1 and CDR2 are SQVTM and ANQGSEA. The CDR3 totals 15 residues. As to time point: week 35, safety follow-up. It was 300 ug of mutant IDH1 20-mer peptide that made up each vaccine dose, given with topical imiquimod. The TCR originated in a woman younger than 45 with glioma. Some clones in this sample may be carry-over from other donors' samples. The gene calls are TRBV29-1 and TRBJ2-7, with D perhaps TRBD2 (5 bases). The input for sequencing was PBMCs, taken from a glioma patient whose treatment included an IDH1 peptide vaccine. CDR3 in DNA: TGCAGCGTTGAAGCTCCCTCGGCCAGGACGGGGGAGCAGTACTTC. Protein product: CSVEAPSARTGEQYF.